The present TCR beta chain was sequenced within a study of regulatory T cells in long-lasting Graves disease (dated by TCRdb to the early 2020s). As for the study more broadly: To count as having persistent Graves' disease, a patient had to have received antithyroid drug treatment for over 5 years with TSH receptor autoantibodies remaining persistently positive. Patients with persistent Graves' disease were compared with patients with newly diagnosed Graves' disease using TCR sequencing and RNA sequencing of peripheral blood. The study was conducted in China and was registered as a clinical trial. TCR sequencing covered roughly 13 persistent and approximately 20 newly diagnosed Graves' disease patients, some 33 samples in total. In the clinical cohort, patients with persistent Graves' disease had used antithyroid drugs for an average of around ten years. Overall study results and their limits: Only the TCR beta chain was sequenced and analyzed. Preferential use of TRBV28, TRBJ1-2 and TRBJ2-5 was observed in persistent disease, whereas TRBV20-1 and TRBJ2-1 were favored in newly diagnosed disease. The small sample size was acknowledged by the authors as a limitation that may reduce accuracy. Lower TCR Shannon entropy and fewer highly expanded clones were observed in persistent Graves' disease patients than in newly diagnosed patients, which suggested clonal expansion. The study examined only peripheral blood because the primary lesion, thyroid tissue, could not be accessed. A larger number of public clonotypes was shared among persistent patients (approximately 2,600) than among newly diagnosed patients (roughly 1,000).

In light of the paper, this sample's time point label describes: persistent/refractory GD, antithyroid drugs over 5 years with positive TRAb. RNA was extracted from PBMCs in TRIzol for both TCR sequencing and RNA sequencing. The diagnosis of Graves' disease was made according to American Thyroid Association guidelines. Patients were recruited from an endocrinology department in Xi'an, China. Each patient gave 7.5 to 10 milliliters of peripheral blood, collected in an EDTA anticoagulant tube. Ficoll Paque Plus density gradient separation was used to isolate PBMCs, and no further T cell sorting was performed. An Agilent 2100 Bioanalyzer and agarose gel were used to check RNA quality, and a NanoDrop 2000 was used to measure RNA concentration. Including cysteine and phenylalanine, the CDR3 has 11 amino acids. Of the read, only the CDR3 DNA is kept; its 33 bases are in frame from base 1. In the germline V gene, CDR1 corresponds to KGHDR and CDR2 to SFDVKD. V is reduced by 8 bases and J by 11 bases, leaving a spacing of 14 bases between them.

This clonotype was counted a few times. Its cognate antigen has yet to be identified. It has no much larger one-base neighbor in the sample; base qualities were not kept. The library was produced with multiplex PCR. TCRdb records Illumina HiSeq 4000 as the sequencer. To build TCR beta libraries, CDR3 regions were amplified by Arm-PCR using iRepertoire HTBI primers. PCR products were gel purified before sequencing. As for the authors' bioinformatics: Across samples, some 62 TRBV and 13 to 15 TRBJ segments were identified and used for gene usage analysis of CDR3 amino acid clonotypes. COPE and FqMerger were used to merge filtered high-quality paired reads into contigs. BLAST was used to align contigs to IMGT TRBV, TRBD and TRBJ reference genes, with CDR3 defined following IMGT. Highly expanded clones were defined as clonotypes with a frequency above 0.1%. Shannon entropy was used to measure repertoire diversity, and the Gini coefficient was used to measure V-J evenness. A clonotype found in more than one individual was treated as public. TCRdb's own reprocessing of the public reads used fastp at Q25 and MiXCR and kept productive beta chains. Entries that share a CDR3 protein sequence are merged under the most common genes and DNA. The V and J calls were determined by TCRdb, not by the authors. The sample table contains 350,000 to 500,000 distinct CDR3 sequences; only one count was recorded for around 20% of them. Jointly, the top ten make up approximately 15% of the sample.

Sequencing used peripheral blood mononuclear cells (PBMCs), obtained when the disease was refractory, from a patient treated with antithyroid drugs. This clonotype was obtained from a female donor with Graves disease. The chain joins TRBV24-1 to TRBJ1-1; the D gene identity is not certain. The CDR3 protein: CATKNGHTAFF. Here is the DNA: TGTGCCACCAAGAACGGGCATACGGCTTTCTTT.